These 22 T cell receptor beta chains were all obtained from the same sample, sequenced in a study of blood T cells in healthy people across ages. A second roughly 7 to 12 cycle PCR used barcoded and J-beta primers. TCRdb reprocessed the 5' RACE reads via MiXCR and lists one record per CDR3 protein. The sample consists of approximately 900,000 distinct CDR3 sequences, about 27% of them appearing once. This same sample was also taken into another study, of T cells of mothers and their children.

Material for sequencing was blood. These receptors all come from a middle-aged woman in good health.

This chain uses TRBV12-3 or TRBV12-4 with TRBJ2-5; D gene unclear. This CDR3 spans 12 amino acids. Trimming pared 6 bases from V and 5 bases from J, leaving 10 bases between. The DNA of the CDR3 is TGTGCCAGCAGATTGAGTGGGGAGACCCAGTACTTC. This encodes CASRLSGETQYF.

This clonotype came up a few times. This chain links TRBV2 with TRBJ1-6; D may be TRBD1 (6 bases). Trimming cost V 6 bases and J 8 bases, with 17 bases left between them. The CDR3 has 15 amino acids. Looked up from germline, CDR1 is SNHLY and CDR2 is FYNNEI. CDR3 amino acids: CASRIWTVIYSPLHF. CDR3 DNA: TGTGCCAGCAGGATTTGGACAGTGATATATTCACCCCTCCACTTT.

Ten or more counts support this clonotype. The chain carries TRBV19 and TRBJ2-1; TRBD2 aligns across 12 bases. Germline V gene data show CDR1 as LNHDA and CDR2 as SQIVND (reference sequence). With V trimmed by 7 bases and J by 1 base, 11 bases remained unmatched. CDR3 length: 18 residues. The CDR3 DNA follows: TGTGCCAGTACCGCGACTAGCGGGGGCTTCGGTTCCTACAATGAGCAGTTCTTC. Translating it yields CASTATSGGFGSYNEQFF.

The chain joins TRBV7-2 to TRBJ1-5; 7 nucleotides agree with TRBD1. This CDR3 region has 15 residues. From germline, CDR1 is SGHTA and CDR2 FQGNSA. V shed 4 bases and J 0 bases; nucleotides not matched to a gene: 3. CDR3 sequence reads: CASSWDSDSNQPQHF. CDR3 coding DNA: TGTGCCAGCAGCTGGGACAGCGATAGCAATCAGCCCCAGCATTTT.

At least ten counts were recorded for this clonotype. The chain has TRBV20-1 and TRBJ2-5; D is perhaps TRBD1 (5 bases). CDR3 length: 16 amino acids. Trimming took off 1 base at V and 7 bases at J, with 22 bases between the two ends. Per germline, CDR1 DFQATT and CDR2 SNEGSKA (reference sequence). CDR3: CSARGDSGSGFGTQYF. CDR3 DNA: TGCAGTGCTAGAGGGGATTCAGGGTCCGGATTCGGGACCCAGTACTTC.

There are many counts of this clonotype. This rearrangement joins TRBV20-1 to TRBJ2-3, with D perhaps TRBD2 (6 bases). Germline CDR1 DFQATT, CDR2 SNEGSKA (reference sequence). The CDR3 is 16 amino acids. Trimming shortened V by 0 bases and J by 5 bases, and 18 bases separated the two germline ends. The CDR3: CSARDSDAGRGDTQYF. The CDR3 nucleotides are TGCAGTGCTAGAGATTCCGACGCGGGGCGGGGAGATACGCAGTATTTT.

The chain employs TRBV12-3 or TRBV12-4 and TRBJ2-1; 10 bases are shared with TRBD1. The ends lost 3 bases at V and 9 bases at J; junction bases unmatched: 5. The CDR3 contains 14 residues. The CDR3 region is CASSLGTGAVEQFF. In nucleotides, the CDR3 is TGTGCCAGCAGTTTGGGGACAGGGGCGGTTGAGCAGTTCTTC.

This clonotype was observed many times. This rearrangement joins TRBV25-1 to TRBJ2-1, with 7 bases identical to TRBD1. CDR1 is MGHDK, CDR2 SYGVNS, per germline. The CDR3 has 14 amino acids. V was clipped by 6 bases and J by 3 bases; unmatched bases: 5. The CDR3 bases are TGTGCCAGCAGGGACAGGTGGGGCTACAATGAGCAGTTCTTC. Its translation: CASRDRWGYNEQFF.

This clonotype has more than one count but fewer than ten. A much larger clone differs by one base, so this may be a read error. The V call is TRBV28, the J call TRBJ2-7; D possibly corresponds to TRBD2 (5 bases). CDR3 length equals 14 residues. The V end was cut by 6 bases, the J end by 0 bases, with 12 bases between. Germline lookup yields CDR1 MDHEN and CDR2 SYDVKM. This CDR3 is CASRVNSGSYEQYF. DNA of the CDR3: TGTGCCAGCAGGGTAAACAGCGGCTCCTACGAGCAGTACTTC.

The chain combines TRBV7-2 with TRBJ1-1; unclear D gene. Trimming pared 5 bases from V and 2 bases from J, leaving 12 bases between. Looked up from germline, CDR1 is SGHTA and CDR2 is FQGNSA. This CDR3 spans 14 amino acids. The CDR3 here is CASSRTGSNTEAFF. The CDR3 DNA reads TGTGCCAGCAGCCGAACCGGGAGCAACACTGAAGCTTTCTTT.

Many counts were recorded for this clonotype. V and J are TRBV3-1 and TRBJ2-4; 9 bases are shared with TRBD2. With 3 bases clipped from V and 13 bases from J, the junction kept 13 bases outside the gene matches. This CDR3 is 15 amino acids long. In germline, CDR1 is LGHDT, CDR2 YNNKEL (reference sequence). CDR3 nucleotides: TGTGCCAGCAGCCATAGCGGGGGTGGATACAATGAGCAGTACTTC. The encoded protein is CASSHSGGGYNEQYF.

This chain links TRBV12-3 or TRBV12-4 with TRBJ1-4; 8 bases agree with TRBD1. CDR3 length equals 12 residues. V dropped 5 bases and J dropped 10; count of bases not matched to a gene: 3. The CDR3 reads CASSPGQGKLFF. As DNA, the CDR3 is TGTGCCAGCAGTCCTGGACAGGGAAAACTGTTTTTT.

The chain links TRBV5-6 to TRBJ2-3, with D unresolved. The length of the CDR3 is 11 residues. The germline CDR1 and CDR2 sequences are SGHDT and YYEEEE. With 3 bases removed from V and 11 bases from J, the gap between germline ends came to 10 bases. The CDR3: CASSYSLMQYF. As DNA, the CDR3 is TGTGCCAGCAGCTACTCCCTGATGCAGTATTTT.

This clonotype was observed at least ten times. The chain carries TRBV20-1 and TRBJ2-5; the D is unclear. Trimming stripped 3 bases from V and 0 bases from J, with 11 bases between. The CDR3 covers 14 residues. Germline loops: CDR1 DFQATT, CDR2 SNEGSKA (reference sequence). In nucleotides, the CDR3 is TGCAGTGCTAGTGGGTTCTCCAACCAAGAGACCCAGTACTTC. Protein product: CSASGFSNQETQYF.

This clonotype was seen repeatedly, ten times or more. The chain employs TRBV5-4 and TRBJ1-5; unclear D gene. CDR1 is SGHNT, CDR2 YYREEE, per germline (reference sequence). The length of the CDR3 is 14 residues. V gave up 8 bases and J gave up 1 base, with 13 bases separating them. This chain's CDR3 is CASRSMGSNQPQHF. CDR3 bases: TGTGCCAGTAGATCCATGGGGAGCAATCAGCCCCAGCATTTT.

In this sample, this clonotype turned up many times. The chain has TRBV7-2 and TRBJ1-6, with TRBD1 matching over 7 bases. Losses at the gene ends were 3 bases for V and 7 bases for J; bases not matched to a gene: 6. This CDR3 has 15 amino acids. CDR1 is SGHTA and CDR2 is FQGNSA in the germline V gene. CDR3 sequence: CASSLYTGENSPLHF. In DNA form, the CDR3 reads TGTGCCAGCAGCTTGTACACAGGGGAAAATTCACCCCTCCACTTT. Variable domain in full (rest from reference TRBV7-2 and TRBJ1-6): GAGVSQSPSNKVTEKGKDVELRCDPISGHTALYWYRQSLGQGLEFLIYFQGNSAPDKSGLPSDRFSAERTGGSVSTLTIQRTQQEDSAVYLCASSLYTGENSPLHFGNGTRLTVT.

The CDR3 DNA reads TGCAGTGCGGGGGGGGGCGGTTCGAACACTGAAGCTTTCTTT. It is translated as CSAGGGGSNTEAFF. The chain employs TRBV20-1 and TRBJ1-1, with D perhaps TRBD1 (6 bases). Germline CDR1 reads DFQATT; CDR2 reads SNEGSKA (reference sequence). The length of the CDR3 is 14 residues. Trimming shortened V by 6 bases and J by 1 base, and 15 bases separated the two germline ends.

This clonotype was counted many times. The chain combines TRBV28 with TRBJ2-1, with D possibly being TRBD1 (5 bases). Trimming took 4 bases from V and 4 from J, leaving 11 bases between them. CDR1 and CDR2 (germline): MDHEN, SYDVKM. The CDR3 sequence is 14 residues long. The CDR3 nucleotides read TGTGCCAGCAGTTCGACAGACCGTTACAATGAGCAGTTCTTC. Protein sequence: CASSSTDRYNEQFF.

The rearrangement uses TRBV12-3 or TRBV12-4 and TRBJ1-5; D gene uncertain. The V end was cut by 6 bases, the J end by 5 bases, with 11 bases between. The CDR3 sequence is 13 residues long. The CDR3 reads CASRYRRDQPQHF. DNA of the CDR3: TGTGCCAGCAGGTACCGTAGAGATCAGCCCCAGCATTTT.

In regard to this clonotype: Since a much larger clone is just one base distant, this may be a read error. This chain uses TRBV25-1 with TRBJ2-1; weak D call: TRBD2 (6 bases). The CDR3 is made up of 16 amino acids. Germline V lookup: CDR1 MGHDK, CDR2 SYGVNS. V lost 8 bases and J 1 base, leaving 18 bases between the germline ends. The CDR3 DNA reads TGTGCCAGCTGTGGATTTCAGGGAGGTTCCTACAATGAGCAGTTCTTC. Its protein is CASCGFQGGSYNEQFF.

Many counts were recorded for this clonotype. The gene calls are TRBV9 and TRBJ2-1; 13 bases map to TRBD2. J was trimmed by 5 bases and V by 4 bases; bases with no gene match: 6. In germline, CDR1 is SGDLS, CDR2 YYNGEE. This CDR3 has 16 residues. CDR3 protein: CASSTRTSGGNNEQFF. For the CDR3, the DNA is TGTGCCAGCAGCACCCGGACTAGCGGGGGCAACAATGAGCAGTTCTTC.

The chain employs TRBV20-1 and TRBJ1-5, with D possibly TRBD1 on 6 matching bases. In germline, CDR1 is DFQATT, CDR2 SNEGSKA (reference sequence). The V and J ends lost 3 bases and 1 base respectively, with 13 bases between them. This CDR3 region has 15 residues. The CDR3 loop is CSASGGSWSNQPQHF. The CDR3 nucleotides read TGCAGTGCTAGTGGGGGCAGTTGGAGCAATCAGCCCCAGCATTTT.